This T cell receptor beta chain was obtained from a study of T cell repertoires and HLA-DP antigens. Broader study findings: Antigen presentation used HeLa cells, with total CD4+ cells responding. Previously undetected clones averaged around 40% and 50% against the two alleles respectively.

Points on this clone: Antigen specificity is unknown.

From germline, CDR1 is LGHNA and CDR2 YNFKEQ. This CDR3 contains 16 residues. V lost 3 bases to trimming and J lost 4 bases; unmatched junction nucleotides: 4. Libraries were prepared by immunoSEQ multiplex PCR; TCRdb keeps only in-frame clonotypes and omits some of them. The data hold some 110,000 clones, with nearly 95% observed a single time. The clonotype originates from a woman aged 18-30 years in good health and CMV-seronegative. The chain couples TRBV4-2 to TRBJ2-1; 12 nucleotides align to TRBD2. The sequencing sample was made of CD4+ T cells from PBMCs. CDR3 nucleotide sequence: TGTGCCAGCAGCCACCCCGGGACTAGCGGGTACAATGAGCAGTTCTTC. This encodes CASSHPGTSGYNEQFF.